The rows below give T cell receptor beta chains drawn from one sample of a study of Graves' ophthalmopathy and Graves' hyperthyroidism. TCRdb redid the calling of the multiplex PCR reads with MiXCR, one entry per CDR3 protein. The sample carries fewer than 600,000 distinct CDR3 sequences, roughly an eighth recorded once. Sequencing input: blood. The source of these receptors is a woman in her twenties or thirties with Graves' ophthalmopathy. CDR3s include the opening cysteine and the closing phenylalanine or tryptophan. The D gene is left open where the match is weak. Clone size is shown for a subset of rows, as once, few, many or a class of expanded clone.

TRBJ1-6	.	many	TRBV10-3	CAISAGIPNSPLHF	TGTGCCATCAGTGCCGGGATTCCAAATTCACCCCTCCACTTT
TRBJ2-5	.	.	TRBV6-5	CASSYGAGVETQYF	TGTGCCAGCAGTTACGGGGCAGGGGTAGAGACCCAGTACTTC
TRBJ2-5	.	many	TRBV27	CASTPLGQETQYF	TGTGCCAGCACCCCTCTGGGCCAAGAGACCCAGTACTTC
TRBJ2-7	TRBD2	many	TRBV20-1	CSASKPWEGARIEQYF	TGCAGTGCTAGCAAGCCCTGGGAGGGCGCAAGGATCGAGCAGTACTTC
TRBJ2-7	TRBD1	many	TRBV5-6	CASSFGTGAHEQYF	TGTGCCAGCAGCTTCGGGACAGGGGCTCACGAGCAGTACTTC
TRBJ1-5	.	many	TRBV12-3/TRBV12-4	CASSYVVDQPQHF	TGTGCCAGCAGCTACGTGGTCGACCAGCCCCAGCATTTT
TRBJ2-5	.	many	TRBV5-1	CASSLVDGAETQYF	TGCGCCAGCAGCTTGGTGGACGGGGCAGAGACCCAGTACTTC
TRBJ1-2	.	many	TRBV28	CASSPLDPNYGYTF	TGTGCCAGCAGTCCACTCGATCCTAACTATGGCTACACCTTC
TRBJ1-2	.	many	TRBV27	CASSLGVGSVGYTF	TGTGCCAGCAGTTTAGGGGTGGGAAGCGTCGGCTACACCTTC
TRBJ2-4	TRBD2	many	TRBV5-1	CASSEAGTKNIQYF	TGCGCCAGCAGCGAAGCGGGGACCAAAAACATTCAGTACTTC
TRBJ2-7	.	many	TRBV3-1	CASSQGLEFNYEQYF	TGTGCCAGCAGCCAAGGTTTAGAGTTCAACTACGAGCAGTACTTC
TRBJ1-1	TRBD1	.	TRBV6-1	CASRRDRYPTEAFF	TGTGCCAGCAGACGGGACAGGTATCCTACTGAAGCTTTCTTT
TRBJ1-3	.	.	TRBV19	CASSKAPTMFSGNTIYF	TGTGCCAGTAGTAAGGCCCCGACCATGTTCTCTGGAAACACCATATATTTT
TRBJ2-7	TRBD1	.	TRBV4-1	CASSQYQGAGSSYEQYF	TGCGCCAGCAGCCAATATCAGGGGGCAGGGAGCTCCTACGAGCAGTACTTC
TRBJ1-2	TRBD1	many	TRBV24-1	CATSDSGQADLPDGYTF	TGTGCCACCAGTGATTCAGGACAGGCCGACCTTCCAGATGGCTACACCTTC
TRBJ1-2	.	many	TRBV4-1	CASSPDSSAYGYTF	TGCGCCAGCAGCCCGGACAGCTCCGCCTATGGCTACACCTTC
TRBJ2-5	.	few	TRBV5-1	CASSLVPSRETQYF	TGCGCCAGCAGCTTGGTCCCCTCGCGGGAGACCCAGTACTTC
TRBJ2-7	.	few	TRBV6-5	CASSYEIDTSYEQYF	TGTGCCAGCAGTTACGAGATTGATACCTCCTACGAGCAGTACTTC
TRBJ1-5	.	many	TRBV18	CASSPLPGDYQPQHF	TGTGCCAGCTCACCATTACCTGGGGACTATCAGCCCCAGCATTTT
TRBJ2-2	TRBD1	.	TRBV15	CATSPSTGYTGELFF	TGTGCCACCAGCCCCTCGACAGGGTACACCGGGGAGCTGTTTTTT
TRBJ2-7	TRBD2	many	TRBV28	CATRGGPYEQYF	TGTGCCACTCGGGGGGGACCCTACGAGCAGTACTTC
TRBJ2-5	TRBD2	few	TRBV18	CASSPPEGLAKTQYF	TGTGCCAGCTCACCACCGGAGGGACTAGCGAAGACCCAGTACTTC
TRBJ1-1	.	.	TRBV19	CASSISQNNEAFF	TGTGCCAGTAGTATCTCCCAGAACAATGAAGCTTTCTTT
TRBJ2-7	TRBD1	many	TRBV4-1	CASSQGQGDYEQYF	TGCGCCAGCAGCCAAGGGCAGGGGGACTACGAGCAGTACTTC
TRBJ2-5	TRBD2	.	TRBV10-3	CATASASGEETQYF	TGTGCCACCGCCTCGGCTAGCGGGGAAGAGACCCAGTACTTC
TRBJ2-5	.	many	TRBV20-1	CSARDGWTRETQYF	TGCAGTGCTAGAGATGGGTGGACCCGAGAGACCCAGTACTTC
TRBJ2-2	.	many	TRBV27	CASSLSRVTGELFF	TGTGCCAGCAGTTTATCACGGGTAACCGGGGAGCTGTTTTTT
TRBJ2-5	.	many	TRBV7-9	CASSLAVRKETQYF	TGTGCCAGCAGCTTAGCGGTGCGGAAAGAGACCCAGTACTTC
TRBJ2-5	TRBD1	many	TRBV11-2	CASSLSGTEYF	TGTGCCAGCAGCCTCTCCGGGACAGAGTACTTC
TRBJ2-7	TRBD1	many	TRBV30	CAWSRTGGYEQYF	TGTGCCTGGAGTAGGACAGGGGGTTACGAGCAGTACTTC
TRBJ1-2	.	many	TRBV3-1	CASSQVQATLYGYTF	TGTGCCAGCAGCCAAGTACAAGCTACACTCTATGGCTACACCTTC
TRBJ1-5	.	many	TRBV28	CASSARPYRTINQPQHF	TGTGCCAGCAGTGCGCGACCTTATAGGACAATTAATCAGCCCCAGCATTTT
TRBJ1-2	.	many	TRBV13	CASSTLGQGIYDGYTF	TGTGCCAGCAGCACCCTGGGGCAGGGGATCTATGATGGCTACACCTTC
TRBJ1-6	.	many	TRBV28	CASGNSPLHF	TGTGCCAGCGGTAATTCACCCCTCCACTTT
TRBJ1-5	.	.	TRBV28	CASSLWERPQHF	TGTGCCAGCAGTTTATGGGAGAGACCCCAGCATTTT
TRBJ1-2	TRBD1	few	TRBV29-1	CSVGGQAPDYGYTF	TGCAGCGTGGGGGGACAGGCACCAGACTATGGCTACACCTTC
TRBJ2-5	TRBD2	.	TRBV9	CASSTTSGGAGETQYF	TGTGCCAGCAGCACCACTAGCGGGGGGGCGGGGGAGACCCAGTACTTC
TRBJ1-5	TRBD1	many	TRBV4-2	CASSQADKDRDTCSNQPQHF	TGTGCCAGCAGCCAAGCAGACAAGGACAGGGATACCTGTAGCAATCAGCCCCAGCATTTT
TRBJ1-1	TRBD1	many	TRBV12-3/TRBV12-4	CASSPTGQVNTEAFF	TGTGCCAGCAGCCCGACGGGACAGGTGAACACTGAAGCTTTCTTT
TRBJ2-5	.	many	TRBV15	CATGTAQETQYF	TGTGCCACCGGGACCGCTCAAGAGACCCAGTACTTC
TRBJ2-5	.	many	TRBV7-9	CASRAGYTSETQYF	TGTGCCAGCAGGGCAGGGTATACATCGGAGACCCAGTACTTC
TRBJ2-7	.	.	TRBV9	CASSAGNKFSYEQYF	TGTGCCAGCAGCGCCGGTAATAAATTTTCCTACGAGCAGTACTTC
TRBJ2-2	.	many	TRBV6-2/TRBV6-3	CASSYWAGELFF	TGTGCCAGCAGTTACTGGGCCGGGGAGCTGTTTTTT
TRBJ1-1	.	many	TRBV7-2	CASSLSLTEAFF	TGTGCCAGCAGCTTATCACTCACTGAAGCTTTCTTT
TRBJ2-5	.	many	TRBV24-1	CATSDPVGAETQYF	TGTGCCACCAGTGATCCCGTCGGCGCGGAGACCCAGTACTTC
TRBJ1-1	.	many	TRBV5-1	CASSLGHREGTEAFF	TGCGCCAGCAGCTTGGGGCACCGGGAAGGGACTGAAGCTTTCTTT
TRBJ2-7	.	many	TRBV27	CASAHQVTSYEQYF	TGTGCCAGCGCGCACCAGGTGACCTCCTACGAGCAGTACTTC